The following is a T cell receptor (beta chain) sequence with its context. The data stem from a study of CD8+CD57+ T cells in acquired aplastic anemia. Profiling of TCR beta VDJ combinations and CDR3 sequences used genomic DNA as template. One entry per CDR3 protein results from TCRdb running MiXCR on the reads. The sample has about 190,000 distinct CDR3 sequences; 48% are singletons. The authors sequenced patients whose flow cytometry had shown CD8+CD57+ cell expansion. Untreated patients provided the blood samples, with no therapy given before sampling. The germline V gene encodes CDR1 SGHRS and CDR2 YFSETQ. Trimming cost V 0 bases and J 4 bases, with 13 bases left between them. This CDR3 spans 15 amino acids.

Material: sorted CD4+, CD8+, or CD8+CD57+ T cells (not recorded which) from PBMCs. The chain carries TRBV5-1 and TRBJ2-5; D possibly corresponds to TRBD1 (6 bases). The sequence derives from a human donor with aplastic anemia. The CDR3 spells CASSLEWSGVETQYF. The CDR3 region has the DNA TGCGCCAGCAGCTTGGAGTGGTCAGGGGTAGAGACCCAGTACTTC.